The 19 T cell receptor beta chains in this list originate from one sample, sequenced in a study of Graves' ophthalmopathy and Graves' hyperthyroidism. RNA transcripts were the source from which TCR beta CDR3 regions were amplified. HTBI-primed first-round RT-PCR preceded second-round multiplex PCR. TCRdb ran MiXCR on the multiplex PCR reads and lists one entry per CDR3 protein. Of about 600,000 distinct CDR3 sequences in the sample, 35% to 40% are singletons; the top ten hold approximately 4.1%. Sequencing used peripheral blood or thyroid tissue (not recorded which). All receptors come from an adult man with Graves' hyperthyroidism.

This clonotype appeared a single time. The gene calls are TRBV20-1 and TRBJ1-1, with a tentative D call TRBD1 (5 bases). Germline V gene data show CDR1 as DFQATT and CDR2 as SNEGSKA (reference sequence). The CDR3 is 10 residues long. V shed 4 bases and J shed 10 bases, with 10 bases lying between them. In DNA form, the CDR3 reads TGCAGTGCTACGGACGGGGGAGCTTTCTTT. Amino acid sequence: CSATDGGAFF.

This clonotype showed up just once. The conserved phenylalanine or tryptophan normally closing the CDR3 is absent here, so this likely arose from a read error. The limits of the CDR3 on the DNA are not certain, so only TCRdb's listed CDR3 is given. The J gene is TRBJ2-5, the V gene TRBV19. Per germline, CDR1 LNHDA and CDR2 SQIVND (reference sequence). The CDR3 region is 8 residues in length, termini included. The CDR3 region is CASSIEAA.

The V call is TRBV7-9, the J call TRBJ2-3, with D perhaps TRBD1 (6 bases). CDR1 SEHNR and CDR2 FQNEAQ come from the germline V gene (reference sequence). The V and J ends lost 5 bases and 6 bases respectively, with 21 bases between them. This CDR3 spans 16 amino acids. The CDR3 nucleotides read TGTGCCAGCAGCGTAGGACGGCAGGGGTTCGGGGATACGCAGTATTTT. Its protein product is CASSVGRQGFGDTQYF. Variable domain in full (rest from reference TRBV7-9 and TRBJ2-3): DTGVSQNPRHKITKRGQNVTFRCDPISEHNRLYWYRQTLGQGPEFLTYFQNEAQLEKSRLLSDRFSAERPKGSFSTLEIQRTEQGDSAMYLCASSVGRQGFGDTQYFGPGTRLTVL.

V and J are TRBV29-1 and TRBJ2-1; 12 nucleotides line up with TRBD2. Germline CDR1 is SQVTM and CDR2 is ANQGSEA. This CDR3 spans 14 amino acids. With V trimmed by 2 bases and J by 8 bases, 4 bases remained unmatched. For the CDR3, the DNA is TGCAGCGTTGAAAGGACTAGCGGGATTTATGAGCAGTTCTTC. Its translation is CSVERTSGIYEQFF.

This clonotype has just a few counts. The chain uses TRBV13 and TRBJ2-2, with 10 nucleotides matching TRBD1. The V gene's germline CDR1 is PRHDT and CDR2 FYEKMQ (reference sequence). This CDR3 is 18 amino acids long. The ends lost 5 bases at V and 0 bases at J; junction bases unmatched: 9. For the CDR3, the DNA is TGTGCCAGCAGCCCAACCCGGACAGGGGGGACGAACACCGGGGAGCTGTTTTTT. Protein: CASSPTRTGGTNTGELFF.

A remark on this clonotype: One end of the junction fails to match germline, which may point to a read error. V gene TRBV7-9 combines with J gene TRBJ2-7; 11 bases map to TRBD1. Germline V gene sequence: CDR1 SEHNR, CDR2 FQNEAQ (reference sequence). The CDR3 is made up of 15 amino acids. This CDR3 reads CASSPRDRGDYGQYF. The CDR3 region has the DNA TGTGCCAGCAGCCCCCGGGACAGGGGGGACTACGGGCAGTACTTC.

This clonotype was detected many times. This chain links TRBV11-2 with TRBJ1-1, with 7 bases that match TRBD1. J was trimmed by 3 bases and V by 1 base; bases with no gene match: 5. Germline CDR1 is SGHAT and CDR2 is FQNNGV. CDR3 size: 15 residues. The CDR3 region is CASSLGQGSYTEAFF. The CDR3 bases are TGTGCCAGCAGCTTAGGACAGGGATCTTACACTGAAGCTTTCTTT. Variable domain in full (rest from reference TRBV11-2 and TRBJ1-1): EAGVAQSPRYKIIEKRQSVAFWCNPISGHATLYWYQQILGQGPKLLIQFQNNGVVDDSQLPKDRFSAERLKGVDSTLKIQPAKLEDSAVYLCASSLGQGSYTEAFFGQGTRLTVV.

The CDR3 is CASRLAGAFTDTQYF. In DNA form, the CDR3 reads TGTGCCAGCAGACTAGCGGGAGCCTTCACAGATACGCAGTATTTT. The chain is built from TRBV5-6 and TRBJ2-3; 11 bases match TRBD2. V dropped 5 bases and J dropped 2; count of bases not matched to a gene: 4. Germline V gives CDR1 SGHDT, CDR2 YYEEEE. The CDR3 extends over 15 amino acids.

This clonotype was counted at least ten times. The genes are TRBV24-1 and TRBJ1-2; 7 bases are a match to TRBD1. Germline trimming cut 7 bases from V and 0 bases from J; bases unmatched to any gene: 4. Germline V CDR1 and CDR2: KGHDR, SFDVKD. The CDR3 sequence is 14 residues long. This CDR3 reads CATRPGQTNYGYTF. CDR3 DNA sequence: TGTGCCACCAGACCGGGACAGACTAACTATGGCTACACCTTC.

This clonotype was observed at least ten times. The chain employs TRBV10-2 and TRBJ1-1, with D unresolved. With 4 bases removed from V and 1 base from J, the gap between germline ends came to 13 bases. CDR3 length: 15 amino acids. Germline values: CDR1 WSHSY, CDR2 SAAADI. The chain's CDR3 is CASSVGHPENTEAFF. The CDR3 DNA follows: TGCGCCAGCAGTGTTGGGCACCCGGAGAACACTGAAGCTTTCTTT.

This chain connects TRBV2 to TRBJ2-5; perhaps TRBD2 as D (6 bases). Deletions cut 6 bases from V and 4 bases from J, with 18 bases between. This CDR3 spans 15 amino acids. The germline CDR1 and CDR2 sequences are SNHLY and FYNNEI. This chain's CDR3 is CASSPEKGRGETQYF. CDR3 bases: TGTGCCAGCAGCCCGGAGAAGGGGCGGGGAGAGACCCAGTACTTC.

Of note for this clonotype: Compared with germline, one end of the junction differs, possibly owing to a read error. This chain uses TRBV7-9 with TRBJ1-1, with D tentatively TRBD1 (6 bases). CDR3 length: 13 residues. The germline V gene has CDR1 SEHNR and CDR2 FQNEAQ (reference sequence). CDR3 DNA sequence: TGTGCCGGCAGCTTGACAGGAGACACTGAAGCTTTCTTT. It encodes CAGSLTGDTEAFF.

This sequence joins TRBV29-1 and TRBJ2-7; TRBD2 matches at 14 bases. There are 15 residues in the CDR3. Germline V CDR1 and CDR2: SQVTM, ANQGSEA. V shed 6 bases, J shed 5 bases, and the junction held 9 bases outside the gene matches. The CDR3 here is CSVAKGTSGSHEQYF. In nucleotides, the CDR3 is TGCAGCGTAGCTAAAGGGACTAGCGGGAGTCACGAGCAGTACTTC.

This clonotype showed up just a few times. This chain joins TRBV3-1 and TRBJ1-1, with D uncertain. CDR3 length: 13 amino acids. Germline V gene lookup returns CDR1 LGHDT and CDR2 YNNKEL (reference sequence). The germline V and J ends were trimmed by 2 bases and 4 bases, with 8 bases remaining between them. This CDR3 reads CASSQNKVTEAFF. CDR3 bases: TGTGCCAGCAGCCAAAATAAGGTCACTGAAGCTTTCTTT.

The chain uses TRBV12-3 or TRBV12-4 and TRBJ2-7; 7 positions match TRBD1. This CDR3 region has 14 residues. Trimming took 2 bases from V and 2 from J; bases not matched to a gene: 3. Here the CDR3 DNA reads TGTGCCAGCAGTTTACAGGGGGTTACCTACGAGCAGTACTTC. The encoded protein is CASSLQGVTYEQYF.

This clonotype was observed many times. The chain employs TRBV10-2 and TRBJ1-1, with D hard to call. Trimming pared 1 base from V and 2 bases from J, leaving 8 bases between. The CDR3 has 14 amino acids. The germline gives CDR1 WSHSY, CDR2 SAAADI. The CDR3 coding sequence is TGCGCCAGCAGTGAGTATGCAGGCAACACTGAAGCTTTCTTT. Protein sequence: CASSEYAGNTEAFF.

This clonotype appeared a single time. In this CDR3 the conserved last residue, phenylalanine or tryptophan, is missing, so a read error is likely. The chain recombines TRBV29-1 with TRBJ1-1; no clear D gene. Trimming took off 6 bases at V and 4 bases at J, with 12 bases between the two ends. Germline CDR1 and CDR2: SQVTM and ANQGSEA. The CDR3 is 12 amino acids. The CDR3 region is CSVAMGFTEAFL. The CDR3 bases are TGCAGCGTGGCTATGGGGTTCACTGAAGCTTTCCTT.

The genes are TRBV25-1 and TRBJ2-1; D is possibly TRBD1 (6 bases). The CDR3 totals 19 residues. Germline CDR1 and CDR2: MGHDK and SYGVNS. The germline V and J ends were trimmed by 6 bases and 6 bases, with 30 bases remaining between them. CDR3 coding DNA: TGTGCCAGCAGCTTACTTAGTCTCCTAACCTCCAGGGGTTCCAATGAGCAGTTCTTC. The encoded protein is CASSLLSLLTSRGSNEQFF.

This clonotype came up many times. The J gene is TRBJ1-1, the V gene TRBV2; D perhaps matches TRBD1 (6 bases). The CDR3 extends over 14 amino acids. Trimming stripped 10 bases from V and 0 bases from J, with 15 bases between. Germline V lookup: CDR1 SNHLY, CDR2 FYNNEI. The chain's CDR3 is CATPVRGLNTEAFF. DNA of the CDR3: TGTGCCACCCCAGTTAGGGGGTTGAACACTGAAGCTTTCTTT. Full variable domain (outside the CDR3, taken from reference TRBV2 and TRBJ1-1): EPEVTQTPSHQVTQMGQEVILRCVPISNHLYFYWYRQILGQKVEFLVSFYNNEISEKSEIFDDQFSVERPDGSNFTLKIRSTKLEDSAMYFCATPVRGLNTEAFFGQGTRLTVV.